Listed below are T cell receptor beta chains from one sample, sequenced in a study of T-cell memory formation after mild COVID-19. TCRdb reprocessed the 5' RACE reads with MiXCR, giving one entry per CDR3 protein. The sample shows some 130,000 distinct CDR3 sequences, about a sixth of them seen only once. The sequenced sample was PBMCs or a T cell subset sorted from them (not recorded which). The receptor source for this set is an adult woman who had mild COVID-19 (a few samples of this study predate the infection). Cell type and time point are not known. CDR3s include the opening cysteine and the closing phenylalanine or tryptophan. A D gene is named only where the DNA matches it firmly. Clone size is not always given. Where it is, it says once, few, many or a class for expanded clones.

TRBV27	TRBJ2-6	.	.	CASSRRGTNVLTF	TGTGCCAGCAGCAGGAGGGGAACCAACGTCCTGACTTTC
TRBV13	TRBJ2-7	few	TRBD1	CASSLQQGASYEQYF	TGTGCCAGCAGCTTACAGCAGGGGGCATCCTACGAGCAGTACTTC
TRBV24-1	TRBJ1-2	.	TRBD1	CATSDFSGGFNYTF	TGTGCCACCAGTGATTTTTCAGGGGGGTTCAACTACACCTTC
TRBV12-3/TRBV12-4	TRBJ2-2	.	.	CASSFDTGELFF	TGTGCCAGCAGTTTCGACACCGGGGAGCTGTTTTTT
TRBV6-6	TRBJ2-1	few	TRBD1	CASSEFGQGANEQFF	TGTGCCAGCAGTGAATTTGGACAGGGGGCCAATGAGCAGTTCTTC
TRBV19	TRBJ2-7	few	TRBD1	CASSTGTAPSEQYF	TGTGCCAGTAGCACCGGGACAGCTCCTTCCGAGCAGTACTTC
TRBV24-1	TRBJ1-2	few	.	CATSDLSGLDGYTF	TGTGCCACCAGTGATTTGTCAGGACTTGATGGCTACACCTTC
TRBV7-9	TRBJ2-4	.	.	CASSLSLGKNIQYF	TGTGCCAGCAGCTTAAGCCTAGGGAAAAACATTCAGTACTTC
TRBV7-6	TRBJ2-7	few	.	CASSLDRGRNYEQYF	TGTGCCAGCAGCTTAGACCGCGGCAGGAACTACGAGCAGTACTTC
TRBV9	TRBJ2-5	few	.	CASSVSPSDQGGETQYF	TGTGCCAGCAGCGTGAGCCCGTCGGACCAGGGGGGAGAGACCCAGTACTTC
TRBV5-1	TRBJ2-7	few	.	CASRGDGLYEQYF	TGCGCCAGCAGAGGGGACGGGTTATACGAGCAGTACTTC